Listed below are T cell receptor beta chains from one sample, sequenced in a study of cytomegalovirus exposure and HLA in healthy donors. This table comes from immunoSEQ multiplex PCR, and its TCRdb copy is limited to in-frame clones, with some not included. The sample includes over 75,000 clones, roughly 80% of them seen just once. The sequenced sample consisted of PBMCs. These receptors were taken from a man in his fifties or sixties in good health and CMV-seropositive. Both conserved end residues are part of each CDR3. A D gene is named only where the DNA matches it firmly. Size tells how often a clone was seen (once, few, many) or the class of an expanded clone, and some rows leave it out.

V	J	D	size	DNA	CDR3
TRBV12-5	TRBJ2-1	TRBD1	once	TGTGCTAGTGGTTTGGTACGAGGACAGGTCAATGAGCAGTTCTTC	CASGLVRGQVNEQFF
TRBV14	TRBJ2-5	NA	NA	TGTGCCAGCAGCCAAGAGTCATGGGCTCAAGAGACCCAGTACTTC	CASSQESWAQETQYF
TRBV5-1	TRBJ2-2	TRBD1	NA	TGCGCCAGCAGCTTGCAGGACAGGCACACCGGGGAGCTGTTTTTT	CASSLQDRHTGELFF
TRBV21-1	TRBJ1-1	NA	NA	TGTGCCAGCCTAGTCCCGGGTGAAGCTTTCTTT	CASLVPGEAFF
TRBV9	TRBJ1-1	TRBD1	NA	TGTGCCAGCAGCTCCCGGACAGGGAACACTGAAGCTTTCTTT	CASSSRTGNTEAFF
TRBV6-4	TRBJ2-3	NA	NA	TGTGCCAGCAGTGAACTCCCCTCCACAGATACGCAGTATTTT	CASSELPSTDTQYF
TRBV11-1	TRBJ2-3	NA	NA	TGTGCCAGCAGCTTAGGTTCCGGGTTGGCAGATACGCAGTATTTT	CASSLGSGLADTQYF
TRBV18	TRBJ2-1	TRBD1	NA	TGTGCCAGCTCACCAGCGGGGACAGGGCCCATGGATGAGCAGTTCTTC	CASSPAGTGPMDEQFF
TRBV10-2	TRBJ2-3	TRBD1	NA	TGCGCCAGCACAAAAAGGACAGGGATGACAGATACGCAGTATTTT	CASTKRTGMTDTQYF
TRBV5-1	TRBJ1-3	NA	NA	TGCGCCAGCAGCCAGGGGAATACTGGAAACACCATATATTTT	CASSQGNTGNTIYF
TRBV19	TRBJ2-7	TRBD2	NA	TGTGCCAGTAGTCATTCTAGCGGCTACGAGCAGTACTTC	CASSHSSGYEQYF
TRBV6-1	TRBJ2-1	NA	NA	TGTGCCAGCAGTGAACAGGACAGTAGAAATGAGCAGTTCTTC	CASSEQDSRNEQFF
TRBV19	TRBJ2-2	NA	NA	TGTGCCAGTAGTATCACAGGCGACGTTCGAGTGGAGCTGTTTTTT	CASSITGDVRVELFF
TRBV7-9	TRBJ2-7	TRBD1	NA	TGTGCCAGCAGCCTAGGACAGGGTCGATCCTACGAGCAGTACTTC	CASSLGQGRSYEQYF
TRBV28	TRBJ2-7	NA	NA	TGTGCCAGCATCCCAGGGGCCGTGGGCCACGAGCAGTACTTC	CASIPGAVGHEQYF
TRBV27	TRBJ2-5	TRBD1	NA	TGTGCCAGCAGTTTATGGGGGACAGAAGAGACCCAGTACTTC	CASSLWGTEETQYF
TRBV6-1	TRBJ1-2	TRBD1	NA	TGTGCCAGCAGTGAACTAGGGACAGGGGTTGGCTACACCTTC	CASSELGTGVGYTF
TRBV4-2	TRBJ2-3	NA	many	TGTGCCAGCAGCCAAGATTTAGCGGACCACACAGATACGCAGTATTTT	CASSQDLADHTDTQYF
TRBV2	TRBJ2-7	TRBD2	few	TGTGCCAGCAGTGACCCGGGACTAGCGGGGGAGGAGCAGTACTTC	CASSDPGLAGEEQYF
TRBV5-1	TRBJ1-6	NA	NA	TGCGCCAGCAGAGGCGGGGGGATCGGTAATTCACCCCTCCACTTT	CASRGGGIGNSPLHF
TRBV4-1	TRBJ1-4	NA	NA	TGCGCCAGCAGCCAGGACAGCTTGAATGAAAAACTGTTTTTT	CASSQDSLNEKLFF
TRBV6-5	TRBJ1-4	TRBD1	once	TGTGCCAGCAGGGGGGCAGGGGGTAATGAAAAACTGTTTTTT	CASRGAGGNEKLFF
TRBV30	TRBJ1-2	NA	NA	TGTGCCTGGACAGGACTTAACTATGGCTACACCTTC	CAWTGLNYGYTF
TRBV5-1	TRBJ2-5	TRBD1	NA	TGCGCCAGCAGCTCACCGGACAGGGGGAGAGAGACCCAGTACTTC	CASSSPDRGRETQYF
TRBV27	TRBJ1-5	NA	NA	TGTGCCAGCAGTTTCTCGAGGCAGGGGAATCAGCCCCAGCATTTT	CASSFSRQGNQPQHF
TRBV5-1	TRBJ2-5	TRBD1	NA	TGCGCCAGCAGCCCCGGGACAGGGGGGTACCAAGAGACCCAGTACTTC	CASSPGTGGYQETQYF
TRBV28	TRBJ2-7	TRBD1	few	TGTGCCAGGACAGGGCTACGAAGGTCCTACGAGCAGTACTTC	CARTGLRRSYEQYF
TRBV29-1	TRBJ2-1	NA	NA	TGCAGCGTTCCGAGCTCCTACAATGAGCAGTTCTTC	CSVPSSYNEQFF
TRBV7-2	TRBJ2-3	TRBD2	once	TGTGCCAGCAGCACCCAGTGGGGGGGAACCACAGATACGCAGTATTTT	CASSTQWGGTTDTQYF
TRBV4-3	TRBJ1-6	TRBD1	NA	TGCGCCAGCAGCCAAAAGCGAGGACAGGGGAATTCACCCCTCCACTTT	CASSQKRGQGNSPLHF
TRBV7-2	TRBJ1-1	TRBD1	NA	TGTGCCAGCAGCTTAAATAGGGGGCAGAACACTGAAGCTTTCTTT	CASSLNRGQNTEAFF
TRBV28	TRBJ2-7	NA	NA	TGTGCCAGCAGCTCGACACCGAACTACGAGCAGTACTTC	CASSSTPNYEQYF
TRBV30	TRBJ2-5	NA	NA	TGTGCCTGGAGTGTACCAAGGGGACGTGGGACTGGAGAGACCCAGTACTTC	CAWSVPRGRGTGETQYF
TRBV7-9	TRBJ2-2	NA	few	TGTGCCAGCAGCCCGGGGGGCGTCAGGAACACCGGGGAGCTGTTTTTT	CASSPGGVRNTGELFF
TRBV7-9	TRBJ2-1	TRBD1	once	TGTGCCAGCAGCTTAGGAGGACAGGGGCTAGGGGAGGAGCAGTTCTTC	CASSLGGQGLGEEQFF
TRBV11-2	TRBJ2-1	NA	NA	TGTGCCAGCAGCCTAACCGGGACTTCACTCGATGAGCAGTTCTTC	CASSLTGTSLDEQFF
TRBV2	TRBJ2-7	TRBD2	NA	TGTGCCAGTCTACTAGCGACCTCCTACGAGCAGTACTTC	CASLLATSYEQYF
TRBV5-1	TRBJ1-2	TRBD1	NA	TGCGCCAGCAGCTGGACAGGCCAGCTCGGCTACACCTTC	CASSWTGQLGYTF
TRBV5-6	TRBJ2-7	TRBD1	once	TGTGCCAGCAGCTTGATGCAGGGGGCTAGGGGCGAGCAGTACTTC	CASSLMQGARGEQYF
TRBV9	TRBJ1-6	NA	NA	TGTGCCAGCAGCTATCCTGATTCACCCCTCCACTTT	CASSYPDSPLHF
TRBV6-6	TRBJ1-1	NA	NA	TGTGCCAGCAGTTCATTAGCGGGGGGCACTGAAGCTTTCTTT	CASSSLAGGTEAFF
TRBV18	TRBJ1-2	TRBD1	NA	TGTGCCAGCTCACCAATACGTCCGGGACAGGGGTTCTGGCGAAACTATGGCTACACCTTC	CASSPIRPGQGFWRNYGYTF
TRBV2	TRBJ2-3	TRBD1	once	TGTGCCAGCAGGGCGGACAGGGTGGGTACAGATACGCAGTATTTT	CASRADRVGTDTQYF
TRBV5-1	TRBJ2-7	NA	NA	TGCGCCAGCAGCTTGGACCTCTACGAGCAGTACTTC	CASSLDLYEQYF
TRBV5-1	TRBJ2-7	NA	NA	TGCGCCAGCAGCTTGGTAGAGGTATCCTACGAGCAGTACTTC	CASSLVEVSYEQYF
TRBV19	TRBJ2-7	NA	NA	TGTGCCAGTAGTATACTACACAGCTACGAGCAGTACTTC	CASSILHSYEQYF
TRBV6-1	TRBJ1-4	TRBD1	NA	TGTGCCAGCAGTGAGGAACGGACAGGTTTGCGTGAAAAACTGTTTTTT	CASSEERTGLREKLFF
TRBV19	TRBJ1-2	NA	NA	TGTGCCAGTACCCACCTCCCGGGGAGAGGCTACACCTTC	CASTHLPGRGYTF
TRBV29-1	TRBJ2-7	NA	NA	TGCAGCGGGACAGTCTCCTACGAGCAGTACTTC	CSGTVSYEQYF